The present T cell receptor beta chain was sequenced within a study of cytomegalovirus exposure and HLA in healthy donors. The study's findings and limits: Association with HLA alleles at 0.05 false discovery rate was found for 15,000 to 20,000 TCR beta sequences in a later analysis.

Amplification used 60 Vbeta primers and 13 Jbeta primers. The protocol was immunoSEQ multiplex PCR, while the TCRdb copy is restricted to in-frame clones and leaves out a portion. The sample holds about 180,000 clones, more than 65% seen once. Comments on this clone: What it binds is not known.

Healthy bone marrow donors supplied every sample. Germline CDR1 is MDHEN and CDR2 is SYDVKM. V was cut by 8 bases and J by 7 bases, with 20 bases left in between. This CDR3 is built from 14 residues. This clonotype was obtained from a young man in good health and CMV-seronegative. Sequenced: PBMCs. V gene TRBV28 combines with J gene TRBJ1-2; no definite D call. CDR3: CASSERADSSGYTF. DNA of the CDR3: TGTGCCAGCTCAGAGCGGGCTGACTCCTCTGGCTACACCTTC.